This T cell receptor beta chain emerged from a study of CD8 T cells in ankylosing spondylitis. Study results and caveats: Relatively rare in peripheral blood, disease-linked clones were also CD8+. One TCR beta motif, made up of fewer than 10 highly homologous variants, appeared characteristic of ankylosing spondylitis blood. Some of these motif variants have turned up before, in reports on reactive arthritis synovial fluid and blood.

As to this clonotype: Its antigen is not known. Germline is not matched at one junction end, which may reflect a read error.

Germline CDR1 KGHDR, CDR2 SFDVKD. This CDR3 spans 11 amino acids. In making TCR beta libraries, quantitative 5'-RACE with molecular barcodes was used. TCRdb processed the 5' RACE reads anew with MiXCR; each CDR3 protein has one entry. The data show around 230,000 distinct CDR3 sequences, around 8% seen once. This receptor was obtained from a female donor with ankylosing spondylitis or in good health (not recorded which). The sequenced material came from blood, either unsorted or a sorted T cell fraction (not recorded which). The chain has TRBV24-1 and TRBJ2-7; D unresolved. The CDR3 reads CAISDFEEQYF. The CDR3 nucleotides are TGTGCCATCAGTGATTTTGAGGAGCAGTACTTC.